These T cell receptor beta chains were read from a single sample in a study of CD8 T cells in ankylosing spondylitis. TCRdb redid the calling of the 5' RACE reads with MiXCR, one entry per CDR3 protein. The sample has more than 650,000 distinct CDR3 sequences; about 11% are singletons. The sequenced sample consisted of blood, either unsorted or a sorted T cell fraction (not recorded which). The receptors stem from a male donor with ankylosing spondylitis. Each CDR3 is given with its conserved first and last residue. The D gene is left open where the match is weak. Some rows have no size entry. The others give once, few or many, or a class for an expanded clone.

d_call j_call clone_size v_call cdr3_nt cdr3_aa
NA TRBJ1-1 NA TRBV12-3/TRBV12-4 TGTGCCAGCAGTCCAGACCCCCGAAGGAACACTGAAGCTTTCTTT CASSPDPRRNTEAFF
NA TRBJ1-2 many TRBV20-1 TGCAGTGCTAGAGCGCAGGGGTACCCTGGCTACACCTTC CSARAQGYPGYTF
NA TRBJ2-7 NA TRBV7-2 TGTGCCAGCCATAAAGTGGTGGGCGAGCAGTACTTC CASHKVVGEQYF
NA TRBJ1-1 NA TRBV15 TGTGCCACCAGCGGTTATCGAGGGATCTTACGTAGCACTGAAGCTTTCTTT CATSGYRGILRSTEAFF
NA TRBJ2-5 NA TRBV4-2 TGTGCCAGCAGCCAAGATGGGCCGTACCAAGAGACCCAGTACTTC CASSQDGPYQETQYF
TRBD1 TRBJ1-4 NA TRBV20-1 TGCAGTGCTAGAGGCAGGGGGCGGCGGGAAAAACTGTTTTTT CSARGRGRREKLFF
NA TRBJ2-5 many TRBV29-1 TGCAGCGTTGTCTATGGGCAAGAGACCCAGTACTTC CSVVYGQETQYF
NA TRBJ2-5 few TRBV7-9 TGTGCCAGCAGCCCCACTCGGTCTACCCGCCAACTAGAGACCCAGTACTTC CASSPTRSTRQLETQYF
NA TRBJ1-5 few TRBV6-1 TGTGCCAGCAGTGAAGCGCTAAAGGAGGGGCCCCAGCCCCAGCATTTT CASSEALKEGPQPQHF
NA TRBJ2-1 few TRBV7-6 TGTGCCAGCAGCAAAGGGATTTCGGAACACAATGAGCAGTTCTTC CASSKGISEHNEQFF
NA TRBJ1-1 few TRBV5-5 TGTGCCAGCAGCTTCGGGGAGGGGAGGGACACTGAAGCTTTCTTT CASSFGEGRDTEAFF
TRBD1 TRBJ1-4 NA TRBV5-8 TGTGCCAGCAGGCTAGGGACAGGGGGTAATGAAAAACTGTTTTTT CASRLGTGGNEKLFF
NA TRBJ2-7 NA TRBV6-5 TGTGCCAGCAGTTACTCGATAGGGACCGATCCATGGGAGCAGTACTTC CASSYSIGTDPWEQYF
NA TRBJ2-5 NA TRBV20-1 TGCAGTGCTACCAGGCCGGGGCAAGAGACCCAGTACTTC CSATRPGQETQYF
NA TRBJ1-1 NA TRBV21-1 TGTGCCAGCAGCCGCCCAATGGCTTTCTTT CASSRPMAFF
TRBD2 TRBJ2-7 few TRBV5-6 TGTGCCAGCAGCTTCCCGATCGCTAGCGGGAGCTCCTACGAGCAGTACTTC CASSFPIASGSSYEQYF
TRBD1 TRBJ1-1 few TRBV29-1 TGCAGCGGTATGGGACAGTCGGACACTGAAGCTTTCTTT CSGMGQSDTEAFF
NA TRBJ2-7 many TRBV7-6 TGTGCCAGCAGCTTAGAAGGGGGTCGGTACGAGCAGTACTTC CASSLEGGRYEQYF
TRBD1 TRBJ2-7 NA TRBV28 TGTGCCAGCAGCGGACAGGGATGGTCCTACGAGCAGTACTTC CASSGQGWSYEQYF
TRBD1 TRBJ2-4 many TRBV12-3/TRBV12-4 TGTGCCAGCAGTCCCACCGGGACAGGGCTCATTCAGTACTTC CASSPTGTGLIQYF
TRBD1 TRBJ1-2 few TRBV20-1 TGCAGTGCTAGAGGCGGACAGGGACAAAGTGTTAACTATGGCTACACCTTC CSARGGQGQSVNYGYTF
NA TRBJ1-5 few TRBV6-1 TGTGCCAGCAGTCAAGCCCGAAGGTCCGCCAATCAAGGCCAGCATTTT CASSQARRSANQGQHF
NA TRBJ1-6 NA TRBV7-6 TGTGCCAGCAGCGACAGGACTAGATCACCCCTCCACTTT CASSDRTRSPLHF
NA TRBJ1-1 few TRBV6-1 TGTGCCACCCTGCGCCCCCAGAACACTGAAGCTTTCTTT CATLRPQNTEAFF
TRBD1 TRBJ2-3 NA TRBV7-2 TGTGCCAGCAGCCCACGGGACAGCCCCAGCACAGATACGCAGTATTTT CASSPRDSPSTDTQYF
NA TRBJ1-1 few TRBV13 TGTGCCAGCAGCTTAGCGGACGCCGGCCTTGAAGCTTTCTTT CASSLADAGLEAFF
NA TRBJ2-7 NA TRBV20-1 TGCAGTGCTAGAGACGGCTTGAGCTCCTACGAGCAGTACTTC CSARDGLSSYEQYF
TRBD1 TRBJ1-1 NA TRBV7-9 TGTGCCAGCAGCTCGGACAGGGCGAGGACTGAAGCTTTCTTT CASSSDRARTEAFF
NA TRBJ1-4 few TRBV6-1 TGTGCCAGCAGGGCCACTGAGAGGAATAATGAAAAACTGTTTTTT CASRATERNNEKLFF
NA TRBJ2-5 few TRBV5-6 TGTGCCAGCAGCTTGTGGACAGCAGAGACCCAGTACTTC CASSLWTAETQYF
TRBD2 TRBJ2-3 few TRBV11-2 TGTGCCAGCAGCCGCCCAATTCGACTAGCGGTTAGTAGCACAGATACGCAGTATTTT CASSRPIRLAVSSTDTQYF
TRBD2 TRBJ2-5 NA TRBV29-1 TGCAGCGTTGAAGATTGGGAGGGAGGAGAGACCCAGTACTTC CSVEDWEGGETQYF
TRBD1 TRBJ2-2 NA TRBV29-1 TGCAGCGCCCGGACCCGACAGGGTTTGAGCACCGGGGAGCTGTTTTTT CSARTRQGLSTGELFF
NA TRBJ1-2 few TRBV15 TGTGCCACCAGCAGAGGACCGTCAGCTAACTATGGCTACACCTTC CATSRGPSANYGYTF
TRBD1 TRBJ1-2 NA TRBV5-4 TGTGCCAGCAGCTCCCACAGGGGTGATGGCTACACCTTC CASSSHRGDGYTF
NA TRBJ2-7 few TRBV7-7 TGTGCTAGCAGCTTTTGGGTTCGGGACGAGCAGTACTTC CASSFWVRDEQYF
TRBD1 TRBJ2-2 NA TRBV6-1 TGTGCCAGCAGGCCAGGGGGTACCACCGGGGAGCTGTTTTTT CASRPGGTTGELFF
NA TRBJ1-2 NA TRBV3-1 TGTGCCAGCAGCCAAGGTTGGCCGGATATTAACTATGGCTACACCTTC CASSQGWPDINYGYTF
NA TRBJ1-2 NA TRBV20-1 TGCAGTGCTAGCAGGGCATATGGCTACACCTTC CSASRAYGYTF
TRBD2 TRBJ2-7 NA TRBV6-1 TGTGCCAGCAGCCCCGGACTAGCGCTCCCCTACGAGCAGTACTTC CASSPGLALPYEQYF
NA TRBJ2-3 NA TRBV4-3 TGCGCCAGCAGCCAAGTGGCGGGCACTGGCACAGATACGCAGTATTTT CASSQVAGTGTDTQYF
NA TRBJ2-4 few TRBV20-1 TGCAGTGCTAACAAACAGGGATCCAAAAACATTCAGTACTTC CSANKQGSKNIQYF
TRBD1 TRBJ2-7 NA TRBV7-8 TGTGCCAGCAGCTTCCGACAGGGTTTGGACGAGCAGTACTTC CASSFRQGLDEQYF
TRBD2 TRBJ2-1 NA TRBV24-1 TGTGCCACCAGTGATCCATTAGCGGGAGGTTACAATGAGCAGTTCTTC CATSDPLAGGYNEQFF
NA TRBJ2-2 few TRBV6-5 TGTGCCAGCACGCGTCACGGGGAGCTGTTTTTT CASTRHGELFF
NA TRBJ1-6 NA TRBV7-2 TGTGCCAGCAGCCTAATGGACATTTATTCACCCCTCCACTTT CASSLMDIYSPLHF
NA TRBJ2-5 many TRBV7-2 TGTGCCAGCAGCTTAGTCCCTCAAGAGACCCAGTACTTC CASSLVPQETQYF
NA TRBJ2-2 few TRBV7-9 TGTGCCAGCAGCTTAAGTGGGGCGTCCGGGGAGCTGTTTTTT CASSLSGASGELFF
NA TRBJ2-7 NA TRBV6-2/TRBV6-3 TGTGCCAGCAGTTACCAGAGATGGGAGGAGCAGTACTTC CASSYQRWEEQYF
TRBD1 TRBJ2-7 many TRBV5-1 TGCGCCAGTTCACCGGGACAGCCCCCCTACGAGCAGTACTTC CASSPGQPPYEQYF
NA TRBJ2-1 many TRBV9 TGTGCCAGCAGCGTAGAGGCAGGGCGGAATGAGCAGTTCTTC CASSVEAGRNEQFF
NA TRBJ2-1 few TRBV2 TGTGCCAGCAAGGAGACTAGAGAGTACAATGAGCAGTTCTTC CASKETREYNEQFF
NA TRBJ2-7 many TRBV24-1 TGTGCCACCAGCTGGGGCGACTCCTACGAGCAGTACTTC CATSWGDSYEQYF
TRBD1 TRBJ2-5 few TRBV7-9 TGTGCCAGCCGTTCCGAGGGGGGACAGGGGACGGGGACCCAGTACTTC CASRSEGGQGTGTQYF
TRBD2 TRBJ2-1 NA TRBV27 TGTGCCAGCACCGACCTAGCGGGGGGGTCCGGAACGTTCTTC CASTDLAGGSGTFF
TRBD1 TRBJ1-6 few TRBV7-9 TGTGCCAGCAGCTTGTCCGGGACAGGGCGTGGGAATTCACCCCTCCACTTT CASSLSGTGRGNSPLHF
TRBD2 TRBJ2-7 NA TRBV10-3 TGTGCCATCAGGCGACTAGCGGGAGATCGCGAGCAGTACTTC CAIRRLAGDREQYF
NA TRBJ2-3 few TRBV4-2 TGTGCCAGCGGCCGGGACCTCAGGCGGGATACGCAGTATTTT CASGRDLRRDTQYF